Included here is one T cell receptor (beta chain) sequence, with context. Antigen specificity is unknown. Germline V gene data show CDR1 as DFQATT and CDR2 as SNEGSKA (reference sequence). CDR3 length: 14 residues. Trimming left V 0 bases short and J 5 bases short, with 13 bases between. These data come from a study of tumor and adjacent non-tumor tissue in lung cancer. Study-wide results and limits: Tumor repertoires had a smaller top 100 clone share than normal lung. Compared with tumor, normal lung showed significantly lower TCR diversity.

The template was RNA from unsorted bulk tissue. Three rounds of nested PCR, following a modified ARM-PCR protocol, produced the TCRbeta library. TCRdb fed the multiplex PCR reads into MiXCR, producing one record per CDR3 protein. The repertoire holds roughly 70,000 distinct CDR3 sequences, 55% to 85% seen once, with approximately 30% in the top ten. This chain connects TRBV20-1 to TRBJ1-1; D is perhaps TRBD1 (5 bases). The receptor was isolated from a man in his sixties with non-small cell lung cancer. Sequenced input: lung tumor tissue. This CDR3 is CSAREFAGGTEAFF. The CDR3, as DNA: TGCAGTGCTAGAGAATTCGCTGGGGGAACTGAAGCTTTCTTT.